This passage covers 6 T cell receptor beta chains from one sample sequenced in a study of blood T cell repertoires in COVID-19. Measured with immunoSEQ multiplex PCR; TCRdb has only the in-frame clones, and not every one. Of under 55,000 clones in the sample, roughly 86% were seen once. Sequenced material: peripheral blood. The source is a human donor in a cohort sampled during active COVID-19.

The V call is TRBV11-2, the J call TRBJ1-2; 8 bases are a match to TRBD1. The germline V gene has CDR1 SGHAT and CDR2 FQNNGV. Losses at the gene ends were 4 bases for V and 6 bases for J; bases not matched to a gene: 10. CDR3 length: 15 residues. CDR3 amino acids: CASSSGQARGDGYTF. The CDR3 DNA reads as TGTGCCAGCAGCTCGGGACAGGCCCGGGGGGATGGCTACACCTTC.

The chain employs TRBV6-5 and TRBJ1-6; 7 bases fit TRBD1. Germline-derived CDR1 and CDR2 are MNHEY and SVGAGI. The junction had 3 bases not matched to a gene; V was cut back by 0 bases and J by 7 bases. This CDR3 region has 15 residues. In DNA, the CDR3 is TGTGCCAGCAGTTACTCACAGGGGCAAAATTCACCCCTCCACTTT. The encoded protein is CASSYSQGQNSPLHF.

The gene calls are TRBV3-1 (or the pseudogene TRBV3-2) and TRBJ2-7; D remains unclear. From germline, CDR1 is LGHDT and CDR2 YNNKEL (reference sequence). The germline V and J ends were trimmed by 6 bases and 0 bases, with 18 bases remaining between them. The CDR3 runs to 16 residues. DNA for the CDR3: TGTGCCAGCAGTCCCCGTGGAAGCGTACTCTCCTACGAGCAGTACTTC. Translated, it gives CASSPRGSVLSYEQYF.

This chain connects TRBV11-2 to TRBJ2-7; D is possibly TRBD2 (5 bases). Germline values: CDR1 SGHAT, CDR2 FQNNGV. This CDR3 has 12 amino acids. V was shortened by 3 bases and J by 5 bases, with 8 bases between the two germline ends. The CDR3: CASSFAGDEQYF. The CDR3 DNA is TGTGCCAGCAGCTTCGCGGGCGACGAGCAGTACTTC.

This clone was seen a single time. The chain couples TRBV12-3 or TRBV12-4 to TRBJ1-5; the match to TRBD1 covers 9 bases. This CDR3 spans 13 amino acids. The ends lost 5 bases at V and 5 bases at J; junction bases unmatched: 1. Written as DNA, the CDR3 is TGTGCCAGCAGTACAGGGGGCCATCAGCCCCAGCATTTT. It yields the protein CASSTGGHQPQHF.

The chain uses TRBV6-2 or TRBV6-3 and TRBJ2-5; TRBD2 aligns across 10 bases. V trimming: 0 bases; J trimming: 5 bases; junction bases outside the gene matches: 12. Looked up from germline, CDR1 is MNHEY and CDR2 is SVGEGT. The CDR3 loop spans 18 amino acids. CDR3 in amino acids: CASSYSPSGGSPVETQYF. CDR3 nucleotides: TGTGCCAGCAGTTACTCACCTAGCGGGGGCTCTCCAGTGGAGACCCAGTACTTC.